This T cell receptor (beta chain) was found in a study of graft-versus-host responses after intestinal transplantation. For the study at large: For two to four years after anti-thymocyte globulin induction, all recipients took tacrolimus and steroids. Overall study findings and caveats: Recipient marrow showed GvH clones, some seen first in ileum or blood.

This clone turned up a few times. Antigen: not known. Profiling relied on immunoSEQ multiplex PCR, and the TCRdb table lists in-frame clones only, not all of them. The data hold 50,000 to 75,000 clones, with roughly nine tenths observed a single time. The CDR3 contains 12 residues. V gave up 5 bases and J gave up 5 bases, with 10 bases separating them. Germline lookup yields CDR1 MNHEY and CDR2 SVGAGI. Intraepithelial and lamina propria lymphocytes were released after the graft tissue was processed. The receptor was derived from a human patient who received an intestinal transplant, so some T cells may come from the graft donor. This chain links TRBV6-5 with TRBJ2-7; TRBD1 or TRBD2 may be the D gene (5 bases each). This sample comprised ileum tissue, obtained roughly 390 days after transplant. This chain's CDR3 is CASSHGTHEQYF. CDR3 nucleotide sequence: TGTGCCAGCAGTCACGGGACGCACGAGCAGTACTTC.